This is a list of T cell receptor beta chains from one sample in a study of shared clonotypes between healthy human individuals. Assay: immunoSEQ multiplex PCR; the TCRdb copy retains only in-frame clones and omits some. Of roughly 450,000 clones listed, around 74% are singletons. Sequenced: PBMCs. These TCRs come from a woman aged 40 to 50 in good health. Some clones in this sample may be carry-over from other donors' samples. CDR3s include the opening cysteine and the closing phenylalanine or tryptophan. Fields, in order: J gene, V gene, D gene, clone size, CDR3 protein, CDR3 DNA. A D gene is named only where the DNA matches it firmly. For some rows the clone size is stated as once, few or many, or as a class when expanded; others skip it.

>TRBJ2-1|TRBV2|TRBD2|NA
CASSPSPGLVGGEQFF
TGTGCCAGCAGCCCCTCCCCGGGCCTGGTGGGGGGGGAGCAGTTCTTC
>TRBJ1-1|TRBV28|TRBD1|once
CASITGATEAFF
TGTGCCAGCATAACAGGGGCGACTGAAGCTTTCTTT
>TRBJ2-1|TRBV11-2|NA|NA
CASSPGSNNEQFF
TGTGCCAGCAGCCCTGGATCCAACAATGAGCAGTTCTTC
>TRBJ2-7|TRBV6-6|TRBD1|NA
CATLGTGNYEQYF
TGTGCCACCCTGGGGACAGGCAACTACGAGCAGTACTTC
>TRBJ2-1|TRBV7-2|NA|NA
CASSPSVGAYNEQFF
TGTGCCAGCAGCCCCTCAGTGGGTGCCTACAATGAGCAGTTCTTC
>TRBJ2-3|TRBV4-1|NA|NA
CASSKEGDLRADTQYF
TGCGCCAGCAGCAAGGAGGGGGATTTGCGGGCAGATACGCAGTATTTT
>TRBJ1-2|TRBV7-8|NA|NA
CASSLSLGGEGYTF
TGTGCCAGCAGCTTAAGTTTGGGGGGAGAGGGCTACACCTTC
>TRBJ1-6|TRBV19|NA|NA
CASSKGVWNSPLHF
TGTGCCAGTAGTAAGGGTGTTTGGAATTCACCCCTCCACTTT
>TRBJ2-3|TRBV7-6|TRBD2|once
CASSIRLAGTPDTQYF
TGTGCCAGCAGCATACGACTAGCGGGGACCCCAGATACGCAGTATTTT
>TRBJ2-1|TRBV29-1|NA|NA
CSVTGSYNEQFF
TGCAGCGTAACCGGCAGCTACAATGAGCAGTTCTTC
>TRBJ1-5|TRBV9|NA|NA
CASSPPTGIHQPQHF
TGTGCCAGCAGCCCTCCCACGGGGATCCATCAGCCCCAGCATTTT
>TRBJ2-7|TRBV7-8|NA|NA
CASSLVAASTYEQYF
TGTGCCAGCAGCTTAGTAGCGGCCTCGACCTACGAGCAGTACTTC
>TRBJ2-5|TRBV18|TRBD1|few
CASSPTGTGGIETQYF
TGTGCCAGCTCACCAACCGGGACAGGGGGTATAGAGACCCAGTACTTC
>TRBJ2-7|TRBV10-2|NA|NA
CASTGLAQQYF
TGCGCCAGCACAGGGTTGGCTCAGCAGTACTTC
>TRBJ2-5|TRBV4-2|NA|NA
CASSPDRFSSQETQYF
TGTGCCAGCAGCCCTGATCGGTTTAGCAGCCAAGAGACCCAGTACTTC
>TRBJ2-1|TRBV7-3|NA|NA
CASSPRGGLRVGEQFF
TGTGCCAGCAGCCCCAGGGGTGGGCTGCGAGTCGGTGAGCAGTTCTTC
>TRBJ2-7|TRBV5-6|NA|NA
CASSLGGNSAYEQYF
TGTGCCAGCAGCTTGGGTGGGAACAGTGCCTACGAGCAGTACTTC
>TRBJ2-5|TRBV5-4|NA|once
CASSKDGGSLGETQYF
TGTGCCAGCAGCAAGGATGGGGGTTCCTTAGGAGAGACCCAGTACTTC
>TRBJ2-1|TRBV18|NA|once
CASSPLQGLGNEQFF
TGTGCCAGCTCACCATTACAGGGACTGGGGAATGAGCAGTTCTTC
>TRBJ2-7|TRBV6-1|NA|NA
CASSESAEGPGQYF
TGTGCCAGCAGTGAATCGGCGGAGGGCCCCGGGCAGTACTTC
>TRBJ2-4|TRBV19|TRBD1|NA
CASSETGGGNIQYF
TGTGCCAGTAGTGAGACAGGGGGCGGAAACATTCAGTACTTC
>TRBJ2-6|TRBV19|NA|NA
CASSIGANVLTF
TGTGCCAGTAGTATAGGGGCCAACGTCCTGACTTTC
>TRBJ1-1|TRBV19|TRBD1|NA
CASSWGQGLGEAFF
TGTGCCAGTAGTTGGGGACAGGGTTTGGGTGAAGCTTTCTTT
>TRBJ2-5|TRBV2|NA|NA
CASSADQSGTQYF
TGTGCCAGCAGTGCGGATCAAAGTGGGACCCAGTACTTC
>TRBJ1-1|TRBV27|NA|NA
CASSPPVGEAFF
TGTGCCAGCAGCCCCCCGGTTGGTGAAGCTTTCTTT
>TRBJ2-7|TRBV27|TRBD2|once
CASSFLAGDRSLREQYF
TGTGCCAGCAGTTTTCTAGCGGGAGATAGGTCCTTACGCGAGCAGTACTTC
>TRBJ2-5|TRBV5-6|TRBD2|many
CASSAGVQETQYF
TGTGCCAGCAGCGCGGGGGTCCAAGAGACCCAGTACTTC
>TRBJ2-4|TRBV30|NA|NA
CAWSVQGTIIAKNIQYF
TGTGCCTGGAGTGTACAAGGGACCATAATAGCCAAAAACATTCAGTACTTC
>TRBJ1-3|TRBV4-2|NA|once
CASSQDRTRLSGNTIYF
TGTGCCAGCAGCCAAGATCGGACCAGGCTCTCTGGAAACACCATATATTTT
>TRBJ1-3|TRBV2|NA|NA
CASSSPQPGLGNTIYF
TGTGCCAGCAGTTCACCCCAACCGGGACTTGGAAACACCATATATTTT
>TRBJ2-1|TRBV5-1|TRBD2|NA
CASRLATSNNEQFF
TGCGCCAGCAGGCTGGCGACTAGCAACAATGAGCAGTTCTTC
>TRBJ1-5|TRBV30|TRBD1|NA
CAWSTGLYGQPQHF
TGTGCCTGGTCGACAGGGCTTTACGGTCAGCCCCAGCATTTT
>TRBJ1-5|TRBV27|NA|once
CASQDSRPNQPQHF
TGTGCCAGCCAGGACAGTCGACCCAATCAGCCCCAGCATTTT
>TRBJ1-1|TRBV6-5|NA|NA
CASSYQGEGTEAFF
TGTGCCAGCAGTTACCAAGGGGAGGGGACTGAAGCTTTCTTT
>TRBJ2-5|TRBV11-3|TRBD1|NA
CASSTTGVGPQETQYF
TGTGCCAGCAGCACCACAGGGGTGGGGCCTCAAGAGACCCAGTACTTC
>TRBJ2-2|TRBV28|NA|once
CASSLSPRNTGELFF
TGTGCCAGCAGTTTATCCCCACGGAACACCGGGGAGCTGTTTTTT
>TRBJ1-1|TRBV5-1|NA|NA
CASRASLVSTEAFF
TGCGCCAGCAGAGCCTCCTTAGTATCGACTGAAGCTTTCTTT
>TRBJ2-7|TRBV7-3|NA|once
CASIRERRRGPRDEQYF
TGTGCCAGCATCCGGGAACGGAGGCGGGGACCCCGGGACGAGCAGTACTTC
>TRBJ2-3|TRBV5-6|NA|NA
CASSLMGDTQYF
TGTGCCAGCAGCTTGATGGGGGATACGCAGTATTTT
>TRBJ2-1|TRBV28|NA|few
CASRGGVGNEQFF
TGTGCCAGCAGGGGGGGAGTGGGCAATGAGCAGTTCTTC
>TRBJ1-1|TRBV2|NA|few
CASTGRGYTEAFF
TGTGCCAGCACAGGGAGAGGGTACACTGAAGCTTTCTTT
>TRBJ2-5|TRBV19|NA|NA
CASSIELGETQYF
TGTGCCAGTAGTATAGAGTTGGGGGAGACCCAGTACTTC
>TRBJ2-2|TRBV19|TRBD2|once
CASSRRGGSGELFF
TGTGCCAGTAGTCGGCGGGGAGGGTCCGGGGAGCTGTTTTTT
>TRBJ1-5|TRBV18|NA|NA
CASSGGKSNQPQHF
TGTGCCAGCTCAGGAGGGAAGAGCAATCAGCCCCAGCATTTT
>TRBJ2-4|TRBV19|NA|NA
CASRSGGENIQYF
TGTGCCAGTAGGTCGGGCGGAGAAAACATTCAGTACTTC